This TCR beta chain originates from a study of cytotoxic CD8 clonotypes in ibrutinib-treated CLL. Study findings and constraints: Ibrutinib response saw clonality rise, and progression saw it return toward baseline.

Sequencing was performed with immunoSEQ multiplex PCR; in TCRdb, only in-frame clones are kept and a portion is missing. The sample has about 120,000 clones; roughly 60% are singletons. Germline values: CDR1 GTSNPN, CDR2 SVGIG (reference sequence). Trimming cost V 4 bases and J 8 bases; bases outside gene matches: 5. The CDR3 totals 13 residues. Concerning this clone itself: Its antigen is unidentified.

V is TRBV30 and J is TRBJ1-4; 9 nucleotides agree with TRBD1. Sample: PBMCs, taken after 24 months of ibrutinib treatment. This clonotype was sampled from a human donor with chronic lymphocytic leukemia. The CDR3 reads CAWTTGGREKLFF. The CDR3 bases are TGTGCCTGGACTACAGGGGGCAGAGAAAAACTGTTTTTT.